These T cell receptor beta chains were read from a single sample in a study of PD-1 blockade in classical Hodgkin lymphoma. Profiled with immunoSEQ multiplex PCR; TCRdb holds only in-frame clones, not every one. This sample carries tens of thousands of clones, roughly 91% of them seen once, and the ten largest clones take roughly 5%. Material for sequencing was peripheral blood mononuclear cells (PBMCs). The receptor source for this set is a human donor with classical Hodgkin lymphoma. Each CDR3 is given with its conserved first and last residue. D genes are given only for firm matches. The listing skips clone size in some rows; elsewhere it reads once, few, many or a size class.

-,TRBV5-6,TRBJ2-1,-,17,CASSFLLQAGSYNEQFF,TGTGCCAGCAGCTTCCTCCTTCAAGCGGGCTCCTACAATGAGCAGTTCTTC
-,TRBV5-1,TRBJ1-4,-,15,CASSPRRGSEEKLFF,TGCGCCAGCAGCCCTCGAAGGGGGTCGGAAGAAAAACTGTTTTTT
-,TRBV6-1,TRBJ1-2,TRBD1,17,CASSVMGGTAEDYGYTF,TGTGCCAGCAGTGTGATGGGGGGGACAGCCGAAGATTATGGCTACACCTTC
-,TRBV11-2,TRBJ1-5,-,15,CASSLEVSVGQPQHF,TGTGCCAGCAGCTTAGAGGTCTCGGTAGGGCAGCCCCAGCATTTT
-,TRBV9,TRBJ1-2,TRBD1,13,CASNPTGRDGYTF,TGTGCCAGCAACCCGACAGGGAGGGATGGCTACACCTTC
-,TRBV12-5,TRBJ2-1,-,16,CASGLVASRGYNEQFF,TGTGCTAGTGGTTTGGTAGCTAGTCGGGGCTACAATGAGCAGTTCTTC
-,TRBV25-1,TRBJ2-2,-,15,CASGGVSTLTGELFF,TGTGCCAGCGGGGGCGTTAGTACACTCACCGGGGAGCTGTTTTTT
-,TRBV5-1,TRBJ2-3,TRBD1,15,CASSSQTGYTDTQYF,TGCGCCAGCAGCTCCCAGACAGGGTACACAGATACGCAGTATTTT
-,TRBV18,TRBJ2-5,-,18,CASSPTLSSQGIQETQYF,TGTGCCAGCTCACCCACTTTGTCATCACAGGGAATCCAAGAGACCCAGTACTTC
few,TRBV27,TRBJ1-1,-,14,CASTPPRTRSWAFF,TGTGCCAGCACCCCACCACGGACAAGGTCTTGGGCTTTCTTT
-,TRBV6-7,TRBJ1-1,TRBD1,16,CASSSRTTGVAGEAFF,TGTGCCAGCAGTTCGCGCACAACAGGGGTGGCCGGTGAAGCTTTCTTT
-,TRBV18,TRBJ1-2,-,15,CASSPLQGSIDGYTF,TGTGCCAGCTCACCCCTCCAGGGCTCTATCGATGGCTACACCTTC
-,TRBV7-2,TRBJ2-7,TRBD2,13,CASSQKIAGAFNF,TGTGCCAGCAGCCAAAAGATAGCGGGAGCCTTTAATTTC
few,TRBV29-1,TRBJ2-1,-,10,CSVESGRGIF,TGCAGCGTTGAATCGGGCCGGGGGATCTTC
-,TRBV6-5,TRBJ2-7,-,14,CASSYSDNSYEQYF,TGTGCCAGCAGTTACTCGGACAACTCCTACGAGCAGTACTTC
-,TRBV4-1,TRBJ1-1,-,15,CASSQVGDGGTEAFF,TGCGCCAGCAGCCAAGTTGGTGACGGTGGCACTGAAGCTTTCTTT
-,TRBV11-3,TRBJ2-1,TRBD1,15,CASSLAGQLYNEQFF,TGTGCCAGCAGCTTAGCGGGACAGCTATACAATGAGCAGTTCTTC
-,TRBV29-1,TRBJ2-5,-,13,CSVGRTVEETQYF,TGCAGCGTTGGGCGGACGGTAGAAGAGACCCAGTACTTC
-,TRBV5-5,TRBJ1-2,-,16,CASSHTLGVANYGYTF,TGTGCCAGCAGCCACACCTTGGGGGTAGCTAACTATGGCTACACCTTC
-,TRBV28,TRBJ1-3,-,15,CASSQWGDRRNTIYF,TGTGCCAGCAGCCAATGGGGGGATCGGAGAAACACCATATATTTT
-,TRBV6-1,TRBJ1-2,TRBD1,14,CASILGGFNYGYTF,TGTGCCAGCATCCTAGGGGGCTTTAACTATGGCTACACCTTC
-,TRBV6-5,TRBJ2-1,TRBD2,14,CASSPTSGMNEQFF,TGTGCCAGCAGTCCGACTAGCGGGATGAATGAGCAGTTCTTC
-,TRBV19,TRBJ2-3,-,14,CASSINRAVDTQYF,TGTGCCAGTAGTATAAACCGGGCGGTAGATACGCAGTATTTT
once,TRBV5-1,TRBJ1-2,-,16,CASSLLSGPTNYGYTF,TGCGCCAGCAGCTTGCTCTCAGGGCCAACTAACTATGGCTACACCTTC
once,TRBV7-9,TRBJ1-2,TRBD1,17,CASSPSPRAGGAYGYTF,TGTGCCAGCAGCCCTTCCCCCCGGGCAGGGGGCGCCTATGGCTACACCTTC
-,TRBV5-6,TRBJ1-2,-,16,CASSLGEPTAELLGAF,TGTGCCAGCAGCTTGGGGGAACCGACAGCTGAACTATTGGGTGCCTTC
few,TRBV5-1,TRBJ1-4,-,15,CASSSTSGTNEKLFF,TGCGCCAGCAGCTCAACCTCCGGGACTAATGAAAAACTGTTTTTT
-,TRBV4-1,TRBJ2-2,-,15,CASSGAAGVSGELFF,TGCGCCAGCAGCGGAGCGGCAGGGGTCTCCGGGGAGCTGTTTTTT
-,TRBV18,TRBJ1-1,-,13,CASSPMENTEAFF,TGTGCCAGCTCACCCATGGAGAACACTGAAGCTTTCTTT
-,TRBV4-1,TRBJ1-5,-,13,CASSQDGNQPQHF,TGCGCCAGCAGCCAAGACGGAAATCAGCCCCAGCATTTT
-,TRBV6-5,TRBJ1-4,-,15,CASSPNGMSNEKLFF,TGTGCCAGCAGCCCCAACGGGATGTCAAATGAAAAACTGTTTTTT
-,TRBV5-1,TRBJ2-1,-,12,CASSLAADEQFF,TGCGCCAGCAGCTTGGCCGCGGATGAGCAGTTCTTC
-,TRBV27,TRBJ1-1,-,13,CASRGSRGTEAFF,TGTGCCAGCAGGGGAAGTAGGGGCACTGAAGCTTTCTTT
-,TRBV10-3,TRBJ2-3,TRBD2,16,CAISETSGRRTDTQYF,TGTGCCATCAGTGAGACTAGCGGGAGACGTACAGATACGCAGTATTTT
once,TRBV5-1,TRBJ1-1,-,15,CASSLAAGQNTEAFF,TGCGCCAGCAGCTTGGCGGCAGGGCAGAACACTGAAGCTTTCTTT
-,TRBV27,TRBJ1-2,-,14,CASSFRGDRYGYTF,TGTGCCAGCAGTTTCAGGGGAGATAGGTATGGCTACACCTTC
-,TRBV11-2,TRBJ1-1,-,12,CASSFLNTEAFF,TGTGCCAGCAGCTTCCTAAACACTGAAGCTTTCTTT
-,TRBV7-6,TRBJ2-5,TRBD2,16,CASSLGGLAREETQYF,TGTGCCAGCAGCTTGGGGGGACTAGCGAGGGAAGAGACCCAGTACTTC
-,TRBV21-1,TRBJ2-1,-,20,CASSLRPRTGGSSSYNEQFF,TGTGCCAGCAGCTTACGTCCCCGGACAGGGGGCTCTAGCTCCTACAATGAGCAGTTCTTC
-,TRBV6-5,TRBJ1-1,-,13,CASSYQATTGAFF,TGTGCCAGCAGTTATCAGGCTACGACCGGAGCTTTCTTT
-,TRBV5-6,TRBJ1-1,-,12,CASSPGFTEAFF,TGTGCCAGCAGCCCCGGGTTTACTGAAGCTTTCTTT
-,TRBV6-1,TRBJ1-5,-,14,CASSEGQGTQPQHF,TGTGCCAGCAGTGAAGGTCAGGGTACTCAGCCCCAGCATTTT
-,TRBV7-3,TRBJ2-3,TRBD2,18,CASSLDRRSGGSTDTQYF,TGTGCCAGCAGCTTGGACAGGAGAAGCGGGGGGAGCACAGATACGCAGTATTTT
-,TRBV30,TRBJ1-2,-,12,CARTSINYGYTF,TGTGCTCGAACGTCTATTAACTATGGCTACACCTTC
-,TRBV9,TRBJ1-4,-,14,CASSVLGAGEKLFF,TGTGCCAGCAGCGTGTTGGGGGCCGGGGAAAAACTGTTTTTT
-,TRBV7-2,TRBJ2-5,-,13,CASSLLLEETQYF,TGTGCCAGCAGCTTATTGCTTGAAGAGACCCAGTACTTC
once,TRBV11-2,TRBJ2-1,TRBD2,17,CASSLDLREASYNEQFF,TGTGCCAGCAGCTTAGATCTTCGGGAGGCCTCCTACAATGAGCAGTTCTTC
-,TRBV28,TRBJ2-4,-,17,CASSLLGQGLAKNIQYF,TGTGCCAGCAGTTTATTGGGTCAAGGGTTGGCCAAAAACATTCAGTACTTC